The 27 T cell receptor beta chains below all came from one sample that was sequenced in a study of cytomegalovirus exposure and HLA in healthy donors. The PCR was carried out with 60 Vbeta primers and 13 Jbeta primers. The method was immunoSEQ multiplex PCR; TCRdb's version includes in-frame clones alone and lacks a portion of them. The sample contains fewer than 140,000 clones, more than 65% of which appear only once. The sample comprised PBMCs. The receptor source for this set is a woman in her fifties or sixties in good health and CMV-seropositive.

This clone appeared once. The chain recombines TRBV4-2 with TRBJ2-2; TRBD2 aligns across 10 bases. Germline CDR1 and CDR2: LGHNA and YNFKEQ. The CDR3 extends over 17 amino acids. Trimming at V came to 1 base and at J to 6 bases, leaving 8 bases not matched to a gene. The CDR3 coding sequence is TGTGCCAGCAGCCAAGCCAGAGCGGGGGGGTATCCCGGGGAGCTGTTTTTT. It translates to CASSQARAGGYPGELFF.

The rearrangement links TRBV19 to TRBJ1-1; the D is unclear. V was clipped by 1 base and J by 11 bases, with 8 bases between them. Germline loops: CDR1 LNHDA, CDR2 SQIVND (reference sequence). The CDR3 runs to 11 residues. The DNA of the CDR3 is TGTGCCAGTAGTATAGGAATTGCGGCTTTCTTT. This gives the protein CASSIGIAAFF. The full variable domain, rest sourced from reference TRBV19 and TRBJ1-1, is DGGITQSPKYLFRKEGQNVTLSCEQNLNHDAMYWYRQDPGQGLRLIYYSQIVNDFQKGDIAEGYSVSREKKESFPLTVTSAQKNPTAFYLCASSIGIAAFFGQGTRLTVV.

The genes are TRBV4-3 and TRBJ2-3; 8 bases match TRBD1. V shed 3 bases and J 0 bases; nucleotides not matched to a gene: 5. Germline CDR1 LGHNA, CDR2 YSLEER. The CDR3 length is 16 residues. The CDR3 here is CASSHARQGSTDTQYF. In nucleotides, the CDR3 is TGCGCCAGCAGCCATGCACGACAGGGGAGCACAGATACGCAGTATTTT.

This chain uses TRBV4-1 with TRBJ1-5; D is uncertain. CDR3 size: 16 residues. Trimming took 1 base from V and 1 from J, leaving 11 bases between them. Germline loops: CDR1 MGHRA, CDR2 YSYEKL. The CDR3 bases are TGCGCCAGCAGCCAAGTCCCAGGAGGGAGCAATCAGCCCCAGCATTTT. It is translated as CASSQVPGGSNQPQHF.

V usage is TRBV28 and J usage is TRBJ2-2; TRBD2 is a possible D gene (7 bases). This CDR3 comprises 14 residues. Trimming cost V 10 bases and J 5 bases, with 17 bases left between them. Germline V gene lookup returns CDR1 MDHEN and CDR2 SYDVKM. The CDR3 spells CATQGGGRTGELFF. The CDR3 bases are TGTGCCACCCAGGGAGGGGGGCGGACCGGGGAGCTGTTTTTT.

This chain joins TRBV11-2 and TRBJ1-4, with a possible D match to TRBD1 (5 bases). The CDR3 runs 14 residues. Germline V lookup: CDR1 SGHAT, CDR2 FQNNGV. V lost 4 bases and J 0 bases, leaving 6 bases between the germline ends. The CDR3 here is CASSSQATNEKLFF. The CDR3 coding sequence is TGTGCCAGCAGCTCACAGGCAACTAATGAAAAACTGTTTTTT.

The chain carries TRBV6-5 and TRBJ2-5, with 9 bases identical to TRBD1. The J call is uncertain, as TRBJ2-7 better fits the DNA end. In germline, CDR1 is MNHEY, CDR2 SVGAGI. The CDR3 is made up of 15 amino acids. CDR3 residues: CASSPRRGQGYEQYF. The DNA for the CDR3 is TGTGCCAGCAGCCCCCGACGGGGACAGGGTTACGAGCAGTACTTC.

This chain uses TRBV11-2 with TRBJ1-2; tentative D call: TRBD1 (6 bases). The ends were cut back, 5 bases at V and 5 bases at J, with 21 bases in the middle. Germline CDR1 is SGHAT and CDR2 is FQNNGV. CDR3 length: 16 residues. DNA for the CDR3: TGTGCCAGCAGCCCGCGGCCCGGGGGGCTGGGGTATGGCTACACCTTC. Translated: CASSPRPGGLGYGYTF.

V and J are TRBV10-2 and TRBJ2-3, with a possible D match to TRBD2 (5 bases). The CDR3 spans 15 residues. The V and J ends lost 0 bases and 0 bases respectively, with 7 bases between them. Germline V lookup: CDR1 WSHSY, CDR2 SAAADI. CDR3 bases: TGCGCCAGCAGTGAGTCGAGCGGAAGCACAGATACGCAGTATTTT. Protein: CASSESSGSTDTQYF.

There are a few counts of this clone. This chain links TRBV4-3 with TRBJ1-3; TRBD1 is a possible D gene (6 bases). Trimming took 5 bases from V and 8 from J, leaving 19 bases between them. The germline V gene has CDR1 LGHNA and CDR2 YSLEER. The CDR3 has 15 amino acids. The CDR3 loop reads CASSIGTLRGDTIYF. The CDR3 region has the DNA TGCGCCAGCAGCATTGGGACACTCCGGGGCGACACCATATATTTT.

There are a few counts of this clone. The chain employs TRBV10-3 and TRBJ1-3; D might be TRBD1 (5 bases). The CDR3 is 14 residues long. The V end was cut by 0 bases, the J end by 8 bases, with 11 bases between. CDR1 ENHRY and CDR2 SYGVKD come from the germline V gene. The CDR3 reads CAISESGGADTIYF. The CDR3 nucleotides are TGTGCCATCAGTGAGTCGGGAGGGGCGGACACCATATATTTT.

This clone has a handful of counts. This chain connects TRBV19 to TRBJ1-5, with a tentative D call TRBD1 (6 bases). V was trimmed by 7 bases and J by 3 bases, leaving 22 bases between them. The CDR3 has 17 residues. CDR1 and CDR2 (germline): LNHDA, SQIVND (reference sequence). The CDR3 spells CASTSPREGVDNQPQHF. DNA for the CDR3: TGTGCCAGTACCTCACCTCGGGAGGGGGTAGACAATCAGCCCCAGCATTTT.

The V gene is TRBV5-1, the J gene TRBJ1-1, with a weak D call TRBD1 (5 bases). Germline V gene data show CDR1 as SGHRS and CDR2 as YFSETQ. CDR3 length: 15 amino acids. Trimming left V 0 bases short and J 4 bases short, with 13 bases between. This CDR3 reads CASSLVQATRTEAFF. CDR3 DNA sequence: TGCGCCAGCAGCTTGGTACAGGCCACGCGCACTGAAGCTTTCTTT.

The chain employs TRBV5-6 and TRBJ2-7; 12 nucleotides agree with TRBD1. Germline-derived CDR1 and CDR2 are SGHDT and YYEEEE. The CDR3 loop spans 15 amino acids. V lost 2 bases to trimming and J lost 5 bases; unmatched junction nucleotides: 5. For the CDR3, the DNA is TGTGCCAGCAGCTTTTCGGGACAGGGGGCCCACGAGCAGTACTTC. The encoded protein is CASSFSGQGAHEQYF. The whole variable domain, remainder taken from reference TRBV5-6 and TRBJ2-7, is DAGVTQSPTHLIKTRGQQVTLRCSPKSGHDTVSWYQQALGQGPQFIFQYYEEEERQRGNFPDRFSGHQFPNYSSELNVNALLLGDSALYLCASSFSGQGAHEQYFGPGTRLTVT.

The V gene is TRBV6-5, the J gene TRBJ1-3, with D tentatively TRBD1 (6 bases). The germline CDR1 and CDR2 sequences are MNHEY and SVGAGI. The length of the CDR3 is 14 residues. Deletions cut 6 bases from V and 0 bases from J, with 9 bases between. As DNA, the CDR3 is TGTGCCAGCAGAAAACAGGGCTCTGGAAACACCATATATTTT. It encodes CASRKQGSGNTIYF.

The rearrangement uses TRBV2 and TRBJ2-1; TRBD2 matches 10 bases. The CDR3 contains 17 residues. The germline gives CDR1 SNHLY, CDR2 FYNNEI. The V gene end was trimmed by 1 base and the J gene end by 10 bases; junction bases not matched to a gene: 13. CDR3 region: CASSEGLGLAGVGEQFF. The CDR3, as DNA: TGTGCCAGCAGTGAAGGATTGGGTCTAGCGGGGGTCGGGGAGCAGTTCTTC.

This rearrangement joins TRBV2 to TRBJ1-1; maybe TRBD1 (5 bases). The CDR3 is made up of 13 amino acids. Germline values: CDR1 SNHLY, CDR2 FYNNEI. V was clipped by 3 bases and J by 0 bases, with 5 bases between them. CDR3 protein: CASSDRVNTEAFF. The CDR3 DNA is TGTGCCAGCAGTGACAGGGTGAACACTGAAGCTTTCTTT.

This sequence joins TRBV6-4 and TRBJ1-1, with D uncertain. This CDR3 is built from 17 residues. The V gene's germline CDR1 is MRHNA and CDR2 SNTAGT. V lost 0 bases to trimming and J lost 1 base, with 15 bases between them. This CDR3 is CASSDSSARRRNTEAFF. Written as DNA, the CDR3 is TGTGCCAGCAGTGACTCGAGCGCGCGGCGGAGGAACACTGAAGCTTTCTTT.

The chain recombines TRBV25-1 with TRBJ1-3; tentatively, D is TRBD1 (5 bases). V was cut by 1 base and J by 3 bases, with 10 bases left in between. The germline gives CDR1 MGHDK, CDR2 SYGVNS. This CDR3 has 15 amino acids. This CDR3 reads CASSELGGNGNTIYF. In nucleotides, the CDR3 is TGTGCCAGCAGTGAATTGGGGGGGAATGGAAACACCATATATTTT.

The chain couples TRBV30 to TRBJ2-7; 7 bases match TRBD1. CDR1 and CDR2 from the germline V gene are GTSNPN and SVGIG (reference sequence). The CDR3 has 15 residues. The trim removed 2 bases at V and 0 bases at J, leaving 7 bases unmatched. CDR3 protein: CAWSQGQQISYEQYF. CDR3 in DNA: TGTGCCTGGAGTCAGGGACAGCAAATCTCCTACGAGCAGTACTTC.

This clone was detected a few times. V and J are TRBV7-9 and TRBJ1-1; D ambiguous. This CDR3 is 14 amino acids long. The germline CDR1 and CDR2 sequences are SEHNR and FQNEAQ (reference sequence). Trimming shortened V by 5 bases and J by 11 bases, and 21 bases separated the two germline ends. CDR3 DNA: TGTGCCAGCAGCCTAAGAACAGCCAACGCTGCGGCTTTCTTT. Translation: CASSLRTANAAAFF. The complete variable domain, with remaining parts taken from reference TRBV7-9 and TRBJ1-1, reads DTGVSQNPRHKITKRGQNVTFRCDPISEHNRLYWYRQTLGQGPEFLTYFQNEAQLEKSRLLSDRFSAERPKGSFSTLEIQRTEQGDSAMYLCASSLRTANAAAFFGQGTRLTVV.

This clone was counted between two and nine times. The chain links TRBV6-1 to TRBJ2-7; tentatively, D is TRBD2 (6 bases). The CDR3 totals 17 residues. Trimming pared 4 bases from V and 4 bases from J, leaving 23 bases between. From germline, CDR1 is MNHNS and CDR2 SASEGT. CDR3 loop: CASSGSLGVADPYEQYF. DNA of the CDR3: TGTGCCAGCAGTGGCAGTCTAGGGGTAGCGGATCCATACGAGCAGTACTTC.

The rearrangement uses TRBV4-3 and TRBJ2-1, with 11 positions matching TRBD2. After removal of 4 bases from V and 0 bases from J, the junction contained 5 bases not matched to a gene. This CDR3 has 17 amino acids. Germline V lookup: CDR1 LGHNA, CDR2 YSLEER. CDR3 nucleotide sequence: TGCGCCAGCAGCCGTGGGACTAGCGGAAACTCCTACAATGAGCAGTTCTTC. Encoded protein: CASSRGTSGNSYNEQFF.

The genes are TRBV19 and TRBJ2-2, with D possibly matching TRBD2 (6 bases). The V gene lost 10 bases and the J gene lost 6 bases, with 15 bases spanning the gap. This CDR3 contains 13 residues. Per the germline V gene, CDR1 is LNHDA and CDR2 is SQIVND (reference sequence). The CDR3 nucleotides are TGTGCCACCCAGGCCGCGGGGCCCGGGGAGCTGTTTTTT. This encodes CATQAAGPGELFF.

This clone was seen a few times. The chain employs TRBV6-5 and TRBJ1-2, with TRBD1 as a possible D gene (6 bases). The CDR3 spans 16 residues. The germline V gene encodes CDR1 MNHEY and CDR2 SVGAGI. The V gene lost 0 bases and the J gene lost 0 bases, with 11 bases spanning the gap. CDR3 in amino acids: CASSYSGGRPNYGYTF. CDR3 in DNA: TGTGCCAGCAGTTACTCCGGGGGGCGGCCTAACTATGGCTACACCTTC.

The rearrangement links TRBV5-1 to TRBJ1-1; TRBD1 matches at 7 bases. CDR3 length equals 15 residues. Trimming removed 4 bases from V and 2 bases from J; junction bases left unmatched: 8. In germline, CDR1 is SGHRS, CDR2 YFSETQ. The CDR3, as DNA: TGCGCCAGCAGCGCCATACAGGGGATTAACACTGAAGCTTTCTTT. Translation gives CASSAIQGINTEAFF.

The rearrangement joins TRBV9 to TRBJ2-7; D may be TRBD2 (7 bases). The germline CDR1 and CDR2 sequences are SGDLS and YYNGEE. The CDR3 totals 14 residues. V dropped 3 bases and J dropped 3 bases, with 13 bases sitting between them. The CDR3 coding sequence is TGTGCCAGCAGCGGGGGGGGACACTACTACGAGCAGTACTTC. Translation gives CASSGGGHYYEQYF.